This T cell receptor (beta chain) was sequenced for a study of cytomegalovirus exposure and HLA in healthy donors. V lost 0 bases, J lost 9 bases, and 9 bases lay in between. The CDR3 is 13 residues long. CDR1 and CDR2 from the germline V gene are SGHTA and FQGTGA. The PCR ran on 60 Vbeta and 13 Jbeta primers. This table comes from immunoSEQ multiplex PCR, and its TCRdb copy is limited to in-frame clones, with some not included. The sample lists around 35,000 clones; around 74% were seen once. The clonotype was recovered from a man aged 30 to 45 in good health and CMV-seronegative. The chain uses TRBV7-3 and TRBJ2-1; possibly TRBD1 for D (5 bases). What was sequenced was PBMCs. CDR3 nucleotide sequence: TGTGCCAGCAGCTTAACAGGGGTGGGTGAGCAGTTCTTC. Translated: CASSLTGVGEQFF.